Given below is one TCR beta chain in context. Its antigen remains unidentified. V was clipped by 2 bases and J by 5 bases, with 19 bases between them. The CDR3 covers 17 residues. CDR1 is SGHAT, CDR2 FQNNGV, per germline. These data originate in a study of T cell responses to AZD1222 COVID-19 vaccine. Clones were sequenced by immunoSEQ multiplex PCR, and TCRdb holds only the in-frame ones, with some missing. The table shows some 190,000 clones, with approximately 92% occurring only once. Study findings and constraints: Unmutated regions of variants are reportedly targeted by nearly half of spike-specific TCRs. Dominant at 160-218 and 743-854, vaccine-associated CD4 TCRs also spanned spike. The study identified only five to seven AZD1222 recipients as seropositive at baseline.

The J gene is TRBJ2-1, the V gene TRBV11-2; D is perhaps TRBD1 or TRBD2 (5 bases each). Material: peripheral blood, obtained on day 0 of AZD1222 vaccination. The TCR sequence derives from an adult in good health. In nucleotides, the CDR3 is TGTGCCAGCAGCTTAAGGGTAGGGGACCGAGGGGACAATGAGCAGTTCTTC. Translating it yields CASSLRVGDRGDNEQFF.